The entry that follows covers one T cell receptor (beta chain) sequence. Antigen specificity is unknown. The sample comes from a study of shared clonotypes between healthy human individuals. Broader study findings: Depth was large, yet rarefaction showed that sorted-subset sequencing was incomplete. Unshared clonotypes carried lower generation probabilities than those common to all four donors.

The germline V gene encodes CDR1 SNHLY and CDR2 FYNNEI. This CDR3 comprises 14 residues. V lost 7 bases to trimming and J lost 0 bases, with 10 bases between them. Several immunoSEQ plates held equal portions of the genomic DNA taken from each subset. Using immunoSEQ multiplex PCR, the repertoire was profiled, and TCRdb retains in-frame clones only, with some absent. The sample holds about 820,000 clones; 85% to 95% are singletons and the top ten take less than 25%. Cells designated naive CD8 were CD45RO-negative and were positively selected for CCR7, with terminally differentiated effector memory CD45RA+ cells excluded.

The TCR was taken from a man aged 30 to 45 in good health. Sequencing was carried out using naive CD8+ T cells sorted from blood. The J gene is TRBJ1-5, the V gene TRBV2; D is ambiguous. The CDR3 bases are TGTGCCAGCACCTTGGACGCTAGCAATCAGCCCCAGCATTTT. As protein: CASTLDASNQPQHF.